Listed here are 22 T cell receptor beta chains from one sample, sequenced in a study of glioma-infiltrating T cells. Amplification of TCR alpha and beta CDR3 regions from RNA used iRepertoire nested multiplex PCR. TCRdb called the multiplex PCR reads again in MiXCR, with one record for every CDR3 protein. This sample has over 130,000 distinct CDR3 sequences, with about two fifths found just once. The source material was glioma tissue, nonneoplastic brain tissue, or PBMCs (not recorded which). Receptor source: a human donor with low-grade glioma or glioblastoma, undergoing nonglioma brain surgery, or in good health (not recorded which).

This clonotype was found once. CDR3 coding DNA: TGTGCCAGCAGCCCGGGATTTAGCAATCAGCCCCAGCATTTT. It translates to CASSPGFSNQPQHF. The rearrangement links TRBV3-1 to TRBJ1-5; D is unresolved. Germline-derived CDR1 and CDR2 are LGHDT and YNNKEL (reference sequence). Trimming cost V 4 bases and J 0 bases, with 7 bases left between them. The length of the CDR3 is 14 residues.

This clonotype has more than one count but fewer than ten. The chain is built from TRBV2 and TRBJ2-5; tentatively, D is TRBD2 (5 bases). Trimming shortened V by 7 bases and J by 2 bases, and 14 bases separated the two germline ends. The CDR3 runs 14 residues. Germline CDR1 reads SNHLY; CDR2 reads FYNNEI. CDR3 sequence: CASTLVGEQETQYF. As DNA, the CDR3 is TGTGCCAGCACCCTTGTTGGGGAGCAAGAGACCCAGTACTTC.

V and J are TRBV6-1 and TRBJ2-3; D ambiguous. This CDR3 spans 12 amino acids. Germline CDR1 MNHNS, CDR2 SASEGT. Deletions cut 7 bases from V and 2 bases from J, with 7 bases between. The CDR3 region has the DNA TGTGCCAGCAAATCGGACACAGATACGCAGTATTTT. This codes for CASKSDTDTQYF.

This clonotype was found a few times. The chain links TRBV20-1 to TRBJ2-1; 8 bases map to TRBD2. The length of the CDR3 is 15 residues. Germline V CDR1 and CDR2: DFQATT, SNEGSKA (reference sequence). J was trimmed by 3 bases and V by 3 bases; bases with no gene match: 7. This chain's CDR3 is CSARKLAALYNEQFF. The CDR3 DNA reads TGCAGTGCTAGGAAACTAGCGGCCCTCTACAATGAGCAGTTCTTC.

The CDR3 sequence: CASSYSFDYGYTF. The DNA of the CDR3 is TGTGCCAGCAGTTACAGTTTCGACTATGGCTACACCTTC. The chain combines TRBV6-2 or TRBV6-3 with TRBJ1-2; D not resolved. Germline loops: CDR1 MNHEY, CDR2 SVGEGT. CDR3 length: 13 amino acids. Trimming removed 2 bases at V and 3 bases at J, with 7 bases between.

This clonotype was seen many times. This sequence joins TRBV28 and TRBJ2-5, with TRBD1 identical over 10 bases. Germline V gives CDR1 MDHEN, CDR2 SYDVKM. This CDR3 is 14 amino acids long. The V segment lost 3 bases and the J segment 4 bases; nucleotides outside the gene matches: 2. The CDR3 bases are TGTGCCAGCAGTTTCGGGGACAGGGGAGAGACCCAGTACTTC. Translating it yields CASSFGDRGETQYF.

The chain employs TRBV5-1 and TRBJ1-1; D is undetermined. Germline lookup yields CDR1 SGHRS and CDR2 YFSETQ. Trimming left V 1 base short and J 4 bases short, with 11 bases between. This CDR3 is built from 14 residues. The CDR3: CASSLIPGGTEAFF. The CDR3 region has the DNA TGCGCCAGCAGCTTGATTCCCGGAGGCACTGAAGCTTTCTTT.

This chain links TRBV6-2 or TRBV6-3 with TRBJ1-1, with D perhaps matching TRBD1 (6 bases). V lost 2 bases and J lost 1, with 14 bases in between. The CDR3 has 16 amino acids. Germline assignment: CDR1 MNHEY and CDR2 SVGEGT. In DNA form, the CDR3 reads TGTGCCAGCAGTTACGCGACAGGCCGGGGGAACACTGAAGCTTTCTTT. This codes for CASSYATGRGNTEAFF.

CDR3 protein: CASSTTGFGNQPQHF. The CDR3 DNA reads as TGTGCCAGCAGTACGACAGGGTTTGGCAATCAGCCCCAGCATTTT. The gene calls are TRBV28 and TRBJ1-5; TRBD1 matches 7 bases. Per the germline V gene, CDR1 is MDHEN and CDR2 is SYDVKM. The CDR3 sequence is 15 residues long. J was trimmed by 2 bases and V by 5 bases; bases with no gene match: 6.

The sample holds one count of this clonotype. The chain joins TRBV20-1 to TRBJ2-7; a weak D match, TRBD1 (6 bases). The V gene lost 5 bases and the J gene lost 0 bases, with 8 bases spanning the gap. The CDR3 totals 12 residues. The germline V gene has CDR1 DFQATT and CDR2 SNEGSKA (reference sequence). The CDR3, as DNA: TGCAGTGCTTCGGACAGCTCCTACGAGCAGTACTTC. Translation: CSASDSSYEQYF.

By share, this clonotype counts as medium-sized. This sequence joins TRBV6-1 and TRBJ1-6; no clear D gene. Trimming took 4 bases from V and 9 from J, leaving 7 bases between them. The CDR3 contains 12 residues. Germline V gene sequence: CDR1 MNHNS, CDR2 SASEGT. The DNA for the CDR3 is TGTGCCAGCAGTGGCCTCAGTTCACCCCTCCACTTT. Protein: CASSGLSSPLHF.

The V call is TRBV20-1, the J call TRBJ2-7; D is unresolved. This CDR3 spans 10 amino acids. Germline CDR1 is DFQATT and CDR2 is SNEGSKA (reference sequence). Trimming pared 6 bases from V and 10 bases from J, leaving 13 bases between. The CDR3 DNA reads TGCAGTGCCCTGTGGGAAGCCCAGTACTTC. Amino acids: CSALWEAQYF.

This chain uses TRBV27 with TRBJ2-7, with no clear D. Trimming cost V 5 bases and J 1 base, with 9 bases left between them. From germline, CDR1 is MNHEY and CDR2 SMNVEV (reference sequence). The CDR3 has 13 residues. The CDR3 is CASSRQQSYEQYF. CDR3 sequence (DNA): TGTGCCAGCAGTCGACAACAATCCTACGAGCAGTACTTC.

This chain uses TRBV6-6 with TRBJ2-1, with 13 bases that match TRBD2. Trimming took 6 bases from V and 5 from J; bases not matched to a gene: 4. The CDR3 has 15 residues. Per germline, CDR1 MNHNY and CDR2 SVGAGI (reference sequence). This chain's CDR3 is CASSRLAGGDNEQFF. CDR3 nucleotides: TGTGCCAGCAGCCGACTAGCGGGGGGTGACAATGAGCAGTTCTTC.

The rearrangement links TRBV27 to TRBJ2-2; unclear D gene. The CDR3 extends over 13 amino acids. CDR1 and CDR2 from the germline V gene are MNHEY and SMNVEV (reference sequence). Deletions cut 0 bases from V and 7 bases from J, with 6 bases between. CDR3 amino acids: CASSLSENGELFF. The CDR3 DNA follows: TGTGCCAGCAGTTTATCGGAAAACGGGGAGCTGTTTTTT.

The chain recombines TRBV6-4 with TRBJ2-1, with 8 bases identical to TRBD1. The CDR3 consists of 14 residues. Germline lookup yields CDR1 MRHNA and CDR2 SNTAGT. J gave up 5 bases and V 8 bases, and 8 bases lay outside the gene matches. The CDR3 bases are TGTGCCAGCTCTCCGGGACAGGCCAACAATGAGCAGTTCTTC. Encoded protein: CASSPGQANNEQFF.

The genes are TRBV5-1 and TRBJ2-5; unclear D gene. CDR1 SGHRS and CDR2 YFSETQ come from the germline V gene. Trimming removed 1 base at V and 1 base at J, with 14 bases between. This CDR3 has 16 residues. In DNA form, the CDR3 reads TGCGCCAGCAGCTTGCAAGGCAGTGGTAGCCAAGAGACCCAGTACTTC. Its protein is CASSLQGSGSQETQYF.

This clonotype came up many times. This chain joins TRBV15 and TRBJ1-1; D unresolved. The germline V gene has CDR1 LNHNV and CDR2 YYDKDF (reference sequence). This CDR3 has 14 residues. V gave up 1 base and J gave up 8 bases, with 14 bases separating them. CDR3 amino acids: CATSRGFSQLEAFF. The CDR3 nucleotides read TGTGCCACCAGCAGAGGTTTTAGTCAACTCGAAGCTTTCTTT. The full variable domain, in which reference TRBV15 and TRBJ1-1 provide the parts outside the CDR3, is DAMVIQNPRYQVTQFGKPVTLSCSQTLNHNVMYWYQQKSSQAPKLLFHYYDKDFNNEADTPDNFQSRRPNTSFCFLDIRSPGLGDTAMYLCATSRGFSQLEAFFGQGTRLTVV.

This clonotype was recorded many times. The CDR3 loop reads CASSLGTNGYTF. CDR3 coding DNA: TGTGCCAGCAGTTTAGGTACTAATGGCTACACCTTC. The rearrangement uses TRBV28 and TRBJ1-2; D not certain. Trimming shortened V by 2 bases and J by 6 bases, and 7 bases separated the two germline ends. Per the germline V gene, CDR1 is MDHEN and CDR2 is SYDVKM. This CDR3 comprises 12 residues.

This clonotype was counted between two and nine times. Written as DNA, the CDR3 is TGTGCCAGCAGACGGGACAGGGGGAACACTGAAGCTTTCTTT. Its translation is CASRRDRGNTEAFF. The V and J genes are TRBV6-1 and TRBJ1-1; the match to TRBD1 covers 10 bases. With V trimmed by 6 bases and J by 1 base, 2 bases remained unmatched. This CDR3 region has 14 residues. CDR1 MNHNS and CDR2 SASEGT come from the germline V gene.

This chain connects TRBV12-3 or TRBV12-4 to TRBJ1-2; 11 nucleotides agree with TRBD1. This CDR3 is 14 amino acids long. The J segment lost 4 bases and the V segment lost 5 bases, leaving 3 bases of the junction unmatched. CDR3 loop: CASSRTGGSYGYTF. CDR3 nucleotide sequence: TGTGCCAGCAGTCGGACAGGGGGCAGCTATGGCTACACCTTC.

This clonotype was seen a few times. The chain carries TRBV20-1 and TRBJ1-1; D remains unclear. Germline V gives CDR1 DFQATT, CDR2 SNEGSKA (reference sequence). The CDR3 runs to 11 residues. V lost 2 bases, J lost 1 base, and 2 bases lay in between. The CDR3 nucleotides are TGCAGTGCTAGATGGAACACTGAAGCTTTCTTT. Translating it yields CSARWNTEAFF.